The text below deals with one T cell receptor (beta chain). These data originate in a study of CD8+ T cells in alopecia areata. Across the study: For 6 to 18 months, tofacitinib was taken, and 6 months off drug followed.

Germline lookup yields CDR1 SGHRS and CDR2 YFSETQ. The germline V and J ends were trimmed by 0 bases and 5 bases, with 18 bases remaining between them. The CDR3 consists of 16 residues. Reverse transcription of extracted RNA yielded cDNA, which provided the sequencing template. The repertoire was sequenced with immunoSEQ multiplex PCR; TCRdb's copy has only in-frame clones and lacks some. In the table there are 150,000 or so clones, around 87% of which are singletons. Specimens obtained from alopecia areata patients comprised lesional scalp punch biopsies and peripheral blood. From PBMCs, CD4+ and CD8+ T cells were sorted.

The chain uses TRBV5-1 and TRBJ2-7; D may be TRBD1 or TRBD2 (5 bases each). This sequence originates from a human donor with alopecia areata. Here the sequenced sample was CD8+ T cells sorted from blood, taken at week 0. CDR3 protein: CASSLAWAGSSDEQYF. DNA of the CDR3: TGCGCCAGCAGCTTGGCCTGGGCAGGGAGTTCCGACGAGCAGTACTTC.